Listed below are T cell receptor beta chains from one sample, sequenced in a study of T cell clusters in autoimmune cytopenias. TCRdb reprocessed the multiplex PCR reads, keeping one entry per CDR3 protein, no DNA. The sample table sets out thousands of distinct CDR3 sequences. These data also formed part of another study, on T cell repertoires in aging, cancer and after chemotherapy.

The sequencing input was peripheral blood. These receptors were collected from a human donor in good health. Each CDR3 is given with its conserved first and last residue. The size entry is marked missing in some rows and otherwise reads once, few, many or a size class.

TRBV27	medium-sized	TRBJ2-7	CASSRPGPGEQYF
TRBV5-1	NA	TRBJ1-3	CASSLDLGTGFGNTIYF
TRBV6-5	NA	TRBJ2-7	CASSSAGGSSYEQYF
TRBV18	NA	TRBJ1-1	CASSPPIKLNTEAFF
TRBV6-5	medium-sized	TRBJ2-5	CASLGTTPRTQYF
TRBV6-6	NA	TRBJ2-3	CASSYRGWSTDTQYF
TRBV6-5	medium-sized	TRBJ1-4	CASGPATNEKLFF
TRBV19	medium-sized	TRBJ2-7	CASSEPGLPYEQYF
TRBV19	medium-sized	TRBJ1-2	CASSLSQGYGYTF
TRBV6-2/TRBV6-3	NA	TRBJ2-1	CASSYKGTAGGNNEQFF
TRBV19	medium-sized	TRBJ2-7	CASSIATWSGEQYF
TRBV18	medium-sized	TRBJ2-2	CASSPGVAGLTGELFF
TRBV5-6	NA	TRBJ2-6	CASRQIKRERGANVLTF
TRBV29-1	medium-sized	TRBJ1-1	CSVELKENTEAFF
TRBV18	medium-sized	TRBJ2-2	CASSPELTGELFF
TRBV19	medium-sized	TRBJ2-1	CASSIEVAKTGEQFF
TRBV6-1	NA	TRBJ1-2	CASSVKGNYGYTF
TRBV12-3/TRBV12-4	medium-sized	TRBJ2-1	CASTARRSEQFF
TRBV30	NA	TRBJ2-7	CAWSVGWVGTYEQYF
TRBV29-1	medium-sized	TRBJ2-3	CSVEVLAGGTDTQYF
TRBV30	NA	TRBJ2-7	CAWSRWSDSYEQYF
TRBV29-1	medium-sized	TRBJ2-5	CSVEGQQETQYF
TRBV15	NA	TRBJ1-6	CATSRDVNNSPLHF
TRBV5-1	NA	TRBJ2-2	CASSLAGGHTGELFF
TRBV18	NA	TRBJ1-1	CASSQNRGIIPEAFF
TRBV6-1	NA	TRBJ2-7	CASSGDRGTYEQYF
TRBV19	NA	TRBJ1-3	CASSNPDHLGGNTIYF
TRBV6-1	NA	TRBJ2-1	CASSSGSGIGGEQFF
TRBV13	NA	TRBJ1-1	CASSLYTEAFF
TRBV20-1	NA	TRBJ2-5	CSAEDRVETQYF
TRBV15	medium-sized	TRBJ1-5	CATSRDHQPQHF
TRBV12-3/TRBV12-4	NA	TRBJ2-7	CASSPGANEQYF
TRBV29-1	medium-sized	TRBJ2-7	CAAAGDRGSEQYF
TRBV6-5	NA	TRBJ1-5	CASRRGQGNQPQHF
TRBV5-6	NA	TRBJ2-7	CASSPEQSSYEQYF
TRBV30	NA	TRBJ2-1	CAWRRLAGSYNEQFF